This TCR beta chain originates from a study of T cell repertoires in cytomegalovirus infection. There are a few counts of this clonotype. One entry per CDR3 protein, called by TCRdb with MiXCR from the reads. The sample holds some 300,000 distinct CDR3 sequences; around 9.1% are singletons and the top ten take 2% to 3%. There are 10 residues in the CDR3. Germline V gene data show CDR1 as SQVTM and CDR2 as ANQGSEA. The V end lost 6 bases, the J end lost 4 bases, and 6 bases lay between the germline ends. V is TRBV29-1 and J is TRBJ2-5, with D unresolved. Sequenced sample: PBMCs. The source is a human donor in good health (CMV status not recorded). Some clones in this sample may be carry-over from other donors' samples. The CDR3 is CSVRTETQYF. As DNA, the CDR3 is TGCAGCGTAAGGACAGAGACCCAGTACTTC. The full variable domain, completed using reference TRBV29-1 and TRBJ2-5, is SAVISQKPSRDICQRGTSLTIQCQVDSQVTMMFWYRQQPGQSLTLIATANQGSEATYESGFVIDKFPISRPNLTFSTLTVSNMSPEDSSIYLCSVRTETQYFGPGTRLLVL.